These 29 T cell receptor beta chains were all obtained from the same sample, sequenced in a study of blood T cells in healthy people across ages. A second PCR, run for about 7 to 12 cycles, used a sample-barcoded 5' primer plus a J-beta primer mix. TCRdb ran MiXCR on the 5' RACE reads and lists one entry per CDR3 protein. The sample holds around 500,000 distinct CDR3 sequences, roughly 48% seen once. Sequenced material: blood. The receptors come from a man older than 75 in good health.

This clonotype was observed a few times. The CDR3 protein is CASSLGTGDRYTF. CDR3 DNA sequence: TGTGCCAGCAGCCTCGGGACAGGGGATCGCTACACCTTC. The V and J genes are TRBV3-1 and TRBJ1-2; 10 bases agree with TRBD1. J lost 9 bases, V lost 4 bases, and 5 bases had no gene match. CDR3 size: 13 residues. Germline V gene data show CDR1 as LGHDT and CDR2 as YNNKEL (reference sequence).

The rearrangement joins TRBV29-1 to TRBJ2-7; D is unclear. The germline V gene encodes CDR1 SQVTM and CDR2 ANQGSEA. CDR3 length equals 12 residues. Trimming removed 4 bases from V and 3 bases from J, with 10 bases in between. This CDR3 reads CSVGSSGYEQYF. DNA of the CDR3: TGCAGCGTTGGGTCCTCAGGCTACGAGCAGTACTTC.

The chain has TRBV15 and TRBJ1-2, with 9 positions matching TRBD1. J was trimmed by 7 bases and V by 6 bases; bases with no gene match: 9. The CDR3 spans 14 residues. Germline loops: CDR1 LNHNV, CDR2 YYDKDF (reference sequence). CDR3 coding DNA: TGTGCCACCAGTCAACAGGGGGCAGGAGGTGGCTACACCTTC. Its translation: CATSQQGAGGGYTF.

The V gene is TRBV20-1, the J gene TRBJ1-1; D uncertain. The CDR3 extends over 13 amino acids. The germline gives CDR1 DFQATT, CDR2 SNEGSKA (reference sequence). The CDR3 sequence is CASRAPSNTEAFF. As DNA, the CDR3 is TGCGCCTCTAGGGCGCCCTCGAACACTGAAGCTTTCTTT.

This clonotype was counted between two and nine times. The CDR3 DNA is TGTGCCAGCAGCATGGAGACAGGGTTCGACGAGCAGTACTTC. This codes for CASSMETGFDEQYF. The V gene is TRBV21-1, the J gene TRBJ2-7; the DNA was not compared with TRBD1, the D call given in the table. TRBV21-1 is deemed a pseudogene. The CDR3 contains 14 residues.

This clonotype has ten or more counts. The rearrangement joins TRBV6-6 to TRBJ1-4; TRBD1 agrees at 7 bases. The length of the CDR3 is 15 residues. J gave up 3 bases and V 0 bases, and 1 base lay outside the gene matches. CDR1 and CDR2 (germline): MNHNY, SVGAGI (reference sequence). CDR3 residues: CASSYSTGSNEKLFF. The DNA of the CDR3 is TGTGCCAGCAGTTACTCGACAGGGTCTAATGAAAAACTGTTTTTT.

The chain combines TRBV3-1 with TRBJ2-4; D gene uncertain. The V end lost 0 bases, the J end lost 7 bases, and 13 bases lay between the germline ends. Germline lookup yields CDR1 LGHDT and CDR2 YNNKEL (reference sequence). The CDR3 loop spans 15 amino acids. The DNA for the CDR3 is TGTGCCAGCAGCCAAGATATGGCCAGCGCGAACATTCAGTACTTC. Encoded protein: CASSQDMASANIQYF. The entire variable domain, with the rest obtained from reference TRBV3-1 and TRBJ2-4, is as follows: DTAVSQTPKYLVTQMGNDKSIKCEQNLGHDTMYWYKQDSKKFLKIMFSYNNKELIINETVPNRFSPKSPDKAHLNLHINSLELGDSAVYFCASSQDMASANIQYFGAGTRLSVL.

A few counts support this clonotype. This chain uses TRBV4-3 with TRBJ1-2; no clear D gene. Germline V CDR1 and CDR2: LGHNA, YSLEER. This CDR3 is 14 amino acids long. The V end lost 5 bases, the J end lost 6 bases, and 16 bases lay between the germline ends. In DNA, the CDR3 is TGCGCCAGCAGCGGACCGGCCCAGCAGGATGGCTACACCTTC. It translates to CASSGPAQQDGYTF.

V and J are TRBV11-2 and TRBJ2-2; perhaps TRBD1 as D (5 bases). Germline CDR1 reads SGHAT; CDR2 reads FQNNGV. The V and J ends lost 7 bases and 6 bases respectively, with 15 bases between them. The length of the CDR3 is 14 residues. CDR3 sequence: CASNLHRGSGELFF. The DNA of the CDR3 is TGTGCCAGCAACCTACATAGGGGATCCGGGGAGCTGTTTTTT.

This clonotype was seen once. The junction does not match germline at one end; this may be a read error. The chain employs TRBV7-2 and TRBJ2-1; D is perhaps TRBD1 or TRBD2 (5 bases each). The CDR3 runs to 15 residues. The germline CDR1 and CDR2 sequences are SGHTA and FQGNSA. The CDR3 coding sequence is TGTGCCAGCAGCTTGGTGGTGGGGACCTACAAGGAGCAGTTCTTC. Translating it yields CASSLVVGTYKEQFF.

This clonotype was seen only a few times. The gene calls are TRBV20-1 and TRBJ2-1; D may be TRBD1 (5 bases). CDR3 length equals 10 residues. CDR1 DFQATT and CDR2 SNEGSKA come from the germline V gene (reference sequence). Trimming removed 5 bases from V and 8 bases from J, with 7 bases in between. The CDR3 bases are TGCAGTGCTGCACAGGATGAGCAGTTCTTC. The encoded protein is CSAAQDEQFF.

In regard to this clonotype: An end of the junction differs from the germline gene, which may be a read error. The rearrangement joins TRBV4-3 to TRBJ2-5; 7 nucleotides agree with TRBD2. Germline CDR1 LGHNA, CDR2 YSLEER. There are 15 residues in the CDR3. Here the CDR3 reads CASSQGGLAEETQYF. CDR3 sequence (DNA): TGTGCCAGCAGCCAAGGAGGGCTAGCGGAAGAGACCCAGTACTTC.

Remarks on this clonotype: Since a much larger clone is just one base distant, this may be a read error. The chain is built from TRBV6-5 and TRBJ2-1; D possibly corresponds to TRBD1 (6 bases). Trimming removed 8 bases at V and 13 bases at J, with 24 bases between. The CDR3 is made up of 14 amino acids. Germline V CDR1 and CDR2: MNHEY, SVGAGI. This CDR3 reads CASSRGTSLETQFF. The CDR3 DNA sequence: TGTGCCAGCTCCAGGGGCACTTCGCTTGAGACCCAGTTCTTC.

The chain employs TRBV5-1 and TRBJ2-1; 11 nucleotides match TRBD2. J lost 4 bases, V lost 4 bases, and 10 bases had no gene match. Germline assignment: CDR1 SGHRS and CDR2 YFSETQ. This CDR3 is built from 17 residues. CDR3 nucleotides: TGCGCCAGCAGCGACCGGGGCGGGACTAGCGGTTACAATGAGCAGTTCTTC. This translates into CASSDRGGTSGYNEQFF.

This clonotype has at least ten counts. The V and J genes are TRBV7-9 and TRBJ2-1, with unresolved D. The CDR3 sequence is 10 residues long. The V end lost 4 bases, the J end lost 6 bases, and 1 base lay between the germline ends. Germline values: CDR1 SEHNR, CDR2 FQNEAQ (reference sequence). The CDR3, as DNA: TGTGCCAGCAGCTCCAATGAGCAGTTCTTC. Translated, it gives CASSSNEQFF.

The gene calls are TRBV6-6 and TRBJ2-1, with 8 bases fitting TRBD2. The CDR3 is 16 residues long. With V trimmed by 2 bases and J by 8 bases, 11 bases remained unmatched. CDR1 is MNHNY and CDR2 is SVGAGI in the germline V gene (reference sequence). CDR3 in amino acids: CASSYPSLPGGYEQFF. In DNA form, the CDR3 reads TGTGCCAGCAGTTACCCGAGCCTCCCGGGGGGGTATGAGCAGTTCTTC.

This clonotype was counted a single time. The rearrangement joins TRBV7-9 to TRBJ2-3; D not resolved. The CDR3 covers 14 residues. V lost 6 bases and J 3 bases, leaving 13 bases between the germline ends. Germline loops: CDR1 SEHNR, CDR2 FQNEAQ (reference sequence). CDR3 DNA: TGTGCCAGCAGGCCTGACGGACGGACAGATACGCAGTATTTT. This translates into CASRPDGRTDTQYF.

This clonotype appeared many times. The chain carries TRBV7-9 and TRBJ2-5; no definite D call. The germline V and J ends were trimmed by 0 bases and 5 bases, with 10 bases remaining between them. The CDR3 is 14 amino acids. Germline V gene sequence: CDR1 SEHNR, CDR2 FQNEAQ (reference sequence). DNA of the CDR3: TGTGCCAGCAGCTTAGCTGTGCAGGCGGAGACCCAGTACTTC. Translating it yields CASSLAVQAETQYF.

This clonotype has only a few counts. The chain couples TRBV6-2 or TRBV6-3 to TRBJ2-6, with D perhaps matching TRBD1 (5 bases). Deletions cut 2 bases from V and 1 base from J, with 6 bases between. Germline assignment: CDR1 MNHEY and CDR2 SVGEGT. The CDR3 runs 15 residues. CDR3 bases: TGTGCCAGCAGTTACCAGGGATCTGGGGCCAACGTCCTGACTTTC. Translation gives CASSYQGSGANVLTF.

The chain combines TRBV20-1 with TRBJ2-4; TRBD2 matches 7 bases. The DNA end is more similar to TRBJ2-7, so the J call may be wrong. The length of the CDR3 is 12 residues. Germline CDR1 is DFQATT and CDR2 is SNEGSKA (reference sequence). This CDR3 is CSASGRNREQYF. The DNA of the CDR3 is TGCAGTGCTAGCGGGAGGAATCGCGAGCAGTACTTC.

The J gene is TRBJ2-5, the V gene TRBV6-1, with D possibly matching TRBD1 (6 bases). The end of the DNA is better explained by TRBJ2-7, so the J call may be wrong. The CDR3 runs 14 residues. CDR1 MNHNS and CDR2 SASEGT come from the germline V gene. The CDR3 nucleotides are TGTGCCAGCAGTGACCCACCACAGGGACACGAGCAGTACTTC. Its translation is CASSDPPQGHEQYF.

J is TRBJ2-3 and V is TRBV7-2; the D call may be TRBD1 or TRBD2 (5 bases each). This CDR3 has 15 residues. Germline V CDR1 and CDR2: SGHTA, FQGNSA. V lost 7 bases and J 6 bases, leaving 20 bases between the germline ends. CDR3 residues: CASTPLGVEVDTQYF. Written as DNA, the CDR3 is TGTGCCAGCACCCCATTGGGGGTTGAAGTGGATACGCAGTATTTT.

This clonotype was detected only a few times. The chain carries TRBV20-1 and TRBJ2-7; no definite D call. The length of the CDR3 is 12 residues. Germline assignment: CDR1 DFQATT and CDR2 SNEGSKA (reference sequence). V dropped 3 bases and J dropped 1 base, with 7 bases sitting between them. The CDR3 coding sequence is TGCAGTGCTAGCCCGCTATCCTACGAGCAGTACTTC. This translates into CSASPLSYEQYF.

This chain joins TRBV2 and TRBJ1-1, with D uncertain. There are 14 residues in the CDR3. Trimming stripped 0 bases from V and 4 bases from J, with 9 bases between. CDR1 is SNHLY, CDR2 FYNNEI, per germline. CDR3 sequence reads: CASSEATDSTEAFF. In DNA form, the CDR3 reads TGTGCCAGCAGTGAAGCGACCGACTCCACTGAAGCTTTCTTT.

Many counts were recorded for this clonotype. The J gene is TRBJ2-1, the V gene TRBV7-2, with TRBD2 matching over 13 bases. This CDR3 region has 14 residues. The junction had 2 bases not matched to a gene; V was cut back by 5 bases and J by 7 bases. CDR1 and CDR2 from the germline V gene are SGHTA and FQGNSA. The CDR3 protein is CASSRTSGRNEQFF. The CDR3 DNA follows: TGTGCCAGCAGCCGGACTAGCGGGAGAAATGAGCAGTTCTTC.

The chain is built from TRBV5-1 and TRBJ2-7; no reliable D call. The CDR3 is 15 amino acids. Trimming shortened V by 4 bases and J by 1 base, and 15 bases separated the two germline ends. Looked up from germline, CDR1 is SGHRS and CDR2 is YFSETQ. This chain's CDR3 is CASSPRADHSYEQYF. As DNA, the CDR3 is TGCGCCAGCAGCCCCCGCGCCGACCATTCCTACGAGCAGTACTTC.

This clonotype showed up just a few times. This chain connects TRBV27 to TRBJ2-7, with 13 bases that match TRBD2. V trimming: 6 bases; J trimming: 2 bases; junction bases outside the gene matches: 7. This CDR3 has 16 residues. Germline assignment: CDR1 MNHEY and CDR2 SMNVEV (reference sequence). CDR3 nucleotides: TGTGCCAGCAGAGGACTAGCGGGAGTTGGGACCTACGAGCAGTACTTC. This translates into CASRGLAGVGTYEQYF.

DNA of the CDR3: TGCGCCAGCAGCCAAGATATCAGCGGGGGAGGGACAGATACGCAGTATTTT. It codes for CASSQDISGGGTDTQYF. This chain joins TRBV4-3 and TRBJ2-3, with TRBD2 matching 8 bases. The germline V gene has CDR1 LGHNA and CDR2 YSLEER. V gave up 0 bases and J gave up 3 bases; unmatched junction bases: 8. The CDR3 covers 17 residues.

This clonotype was found many times. For the CDR3, the DNA is TGTGCCAGCAGCTTAGTGGGTGGCTACACCTTC. Its translation is CASSLVGGYTF. The chain joins TRBV7-2 to TRBJ1-2; no firm D call. In germline, CDR1 is SGHTA, CDR2 FQGNSA. Trimming pared 1 base from V and 7 bases from J, leaving 4 bases between. The CDR3 loop spans 11 amino acids.